This paragraph covers one TCR beta chain sequence. The identical CDR3 is also encoded by other nucleotide sequences in the sample. The data belong to a study of shared clonotypes between healthy human individuals. V lost 0 bases and J 1 base, leaving 8 bases between the germline ends. CDR3 length: 14 amino acids. The germline CDR1 and CDR2 sequences are SGHRS and YFSETQ. Clones were sequenced by immunoSEQ multiplex PCR, and TCRdb holds only the in-frame ones, with some missing. The sample shows around 1.4 million clones, around 98.5% of them seen only once. V usage is TRBV5-1 and J usage is TRBJ2-7; a weak D match, TRBD1 (6 bases). Sequenced sample: naive CD4+ T cells sorted from blood. Subset of the sample: CD45RA+ positively selected. This receptor was taken from a man in his thirties or forties in good health. This chain's CDR3 is CASSLGGGSYEQYF. The CDR3 DNA reads as TGCGCCAGCAGCTTGGGAGGGGGATCCTACGAGCAGTACTTC.